The sample holds a few counts of the clone carrying this T cell receptor (beta chain). The method was immunoSEQ multiplex PCR; TCRdb's version includes in-frame clones alone and lacks a portion of them. This sample yields roughly 59,000 clones, of which roughly 90% are seen a single time; about 1.7% belongs to the top ten. This CDR3 spans 14 amino acids. Deletions cut 10 bases from V and 3 bases from J, with 14 bases between. CDR1 and CDR2 (germline): SGHTS, YDEGEE. This sample was included in a study of control samples from healthy donors and cancer patients. The sample comprised PBMCs. The clonotype comes from a man aged 35 to 55 with colorectal cancer. This chain links TRBV5-8 with TRBJ1-6; a weak D match, TRBD1 (6 bases). In DNA, the CDR3 is TGTGCCTCCCGGGGGGCGGTCTATAATTCACCCCTCCACTTT. Its protein is CASRGAVYNSPLHF.